This T cell receptor beta chain was captured by sequencing in a study of tumor-infiltrating lymphocytes in primary liver carcinoma. Findings and caveats of the study: Researchers report that only about 7-24% of top clones turned up in all five tumor regions.

The researchers produced TCR beta cDNA from roughly 550 ng total RNA with a constant-region primer. Modified slightly, ARM-PCR produced TCR beta libraries over three nested multiplex PCR rounds. Primers for the first two PCR rounds were TRBV1-TRBV30 forward primers and a C-beta reverse primer (approximately 10 cycles per round). Each CDR3 protein gets one entry after TCRdb re-called the multiplex PCR reads with MiXCR. The repertoire has 45,000 to 55,000 distinct CDR3 sequences, over 65% of them found once; the top ten carry around 25%. V lost 2 bases and J lost 9, with 16 bases in between. The CDR3 runs 15 residues. Looked up from germline, CDR1 is MNHNY and CDR2 is SVGAGI (reference sequence). Worth noting for this clonotype: Its antigen remains unidentified.

Bulk tissue was left unsorted, and RNA and DNA were co-extracted from 20-30 mg of it. The sequence came from a man between 40 and 49 years old with primary liver carcinoma and hepatitis B virus infection. This chain joins TRBV6-6 and TRBJ2-2; D might be TRBD1 or TRBD2, each matching 5 bases. Sequenced material: liver tumor tissue from sampling region 2. The sample's subset: tumor region T2, inferior pole. The CDR3 loop reads CASSYDAVGTRELFF. The DNA of the CDR3 is TGTGCCAGCAGTTACGACGCGGTCGGGACCAGGGAGCTGTTTTTT.